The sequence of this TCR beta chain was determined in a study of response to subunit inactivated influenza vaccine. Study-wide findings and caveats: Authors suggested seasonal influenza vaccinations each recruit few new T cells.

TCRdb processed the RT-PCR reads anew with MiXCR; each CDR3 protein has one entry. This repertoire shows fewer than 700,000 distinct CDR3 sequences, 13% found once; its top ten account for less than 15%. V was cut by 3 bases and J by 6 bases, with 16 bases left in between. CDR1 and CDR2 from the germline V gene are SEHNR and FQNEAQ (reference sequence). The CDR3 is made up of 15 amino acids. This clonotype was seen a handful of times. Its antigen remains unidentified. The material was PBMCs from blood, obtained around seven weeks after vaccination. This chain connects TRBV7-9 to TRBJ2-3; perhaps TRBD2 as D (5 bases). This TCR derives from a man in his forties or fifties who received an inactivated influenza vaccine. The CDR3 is CASSFEGLARDTQYF. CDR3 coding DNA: TGTGCCAGCAGCTTTGAAGGCTTAGCGAGGGATACGCAGTATTTT. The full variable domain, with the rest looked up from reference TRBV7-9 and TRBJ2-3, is DTGVSQNPRHKITKRGQNVTFRCDPISEHNRLYWYRQTLGQGPEFLTYFQNEAQLEKSRLLSDRFSAERPKGSFSTLEIQRTEQGDSAMYLCASSFEGLARDTQYFGPGTRLTVL.